Shown below are 29 T cell receptor beta chains from a single sample sequenced in a study of blood T cell repertoires in COVID-19. This table comes from immunoSEQ multiplex PCR, and its TCRdb copy is limited to in-frame clones, with some not included. The sample lists 210,000 or so clones; 70% to 90% were seen once. The specimen was PBMCs or T cells enriched from blood (not recorded which). The receptors stem from a man in his thirties or forties with acute COVID-19.

About this clone: Other DNA sequences in this specimen translate into the identical CDR3. The chain combines TRBV27 with TRBJ2-7; TRBD1 matches at 7 bases. V dropped 3 bases and J dropped 0; count of bases not matched to a gene: 5. The germline V gene encodes CDR1 MNHEY and CDR2 SMNVEV (reference sequence). CDR3 length: 15 amino acids. CDR3 nucleotides: TGTGCCAGCAGTTTCTCCGGGACAGCCTCCTACGAGCAGTACTTC. The encoded protein is CASSFSGTASYEQYF.

This sequence joins TRBV6-5 and TRBJ2-7, with unresolved D. The CDR3 length is 13 residues. Germline V gene sequence: CDR1 MNHEY, CDR2 SVGAGI. The V end was cut by 6 bases, the J end by 6 bases, with 15 bases between. The CDR3 protein is CASSFMTTREQYF. The CDR3, as DNA: TGTGCCAGCAGCTTCATGACAACCCGCGAGCAGTACTTC.

The gene calls are TRBV2 and TRBJ2-4; 9 positions match TRBD2. J was trimmed by 6 bases and V by 6 bases; bases with no gene match: 6. The CDR3 sequence is 14 residues long. Germline CDR1 reads SNHLY; CDR2 reads FYNNEI. DNA for the CDR3: TGTGCCAGCAGCCCGGGACTAGCCGGAAACATTCAGTACTTC. Protein: CASSPGLAGNIQYF. The variable domain in full, completed from reference TRBV2 and TRBJ2-4, reads EPEVTQTPSHQVTQMGQEVILRCVPISNHLYFYWYRQILGQKVEFLVSFYNNEISEKSEIFDDQFSVERPDGSNFTLKIRSTKLEDSAMYFCASSPGLAGNIQYFGAGTRLSVL.

The chain couples TRBV3-1 (or the pseudogene TRBV3-2) to TRBJ1-2, with a tentative D call TRBD1 (5 bases). V lost 0 bases and J lost 2, with 13 bases in between. Germline assignment: CDR1 LGHDT and CDR2 YNNKEL (reference sequence). The length of the CDR3 is 16 residues. The CDR3 DNA reads as TGTGCCAGCAGCCAAGATATGGTGAAGGGGAACTATGGCTACACCTTC. As protein: CASSQDMVKGNYGYTF.

J is TRBJ1-2 and V is TRBV7-9; 10 nucleotides match TRBD1. Trimming removed 1 base from V and 0 bases from J; junction bases left unmatched: 11. This CDR3 is 19 amino acids long. Germline lookup yields CDR1 SEHNR and CDR2 FQNEAQ (reference sequence). The CDR3 nucleotides read TGTGCCAGCAGCTTAGTTTTCCCCGGGACAGGGGTCCCTAACTATGGCTACACCTTC. It yields the protein CASSLVFPGTGVPNYGYTF.

V gene TRBV6-1 combines with J gene TRBJ1-3, with a tentative D call TRBD1 (6 bases). The CDR3 totals 16 residues. CDR1 MNHNS and CDR2 SASEGT come from the germline V gene. V shed 4 bases and J shed 2 bases, with 15 bases lying between them. CDR3 loop: CASSGRGKWAGNTIYF. DNA for the CDR3: TGTGCCAGCAGTGGTAGGGGGAAATGGGCTGGAAACACCATATATTTT.

The chain joins TRBV3-1 (or the pseudogene TRBV3-2) to TRBJ2-1; D perhaps matches TRBD1 (5 bases). The length of the CDR3 is 12 residues. V lost 0 bases and J lost 9, with 6 bases in between. Germline V gene data show CDR1 as LGHDT and CDR2 as YNNKEL (reference sequence). The CDR3 DNA follows: TGTGCCAGCAGCCAAGATCAGGGTGAGCAGTTCTTC. Its translation is CASSQDQGEQFF.

The chain recombines TRBV30 with TRBJ1-6; D not certain. CDR1 and CDR2 (germline): GTSNPN, SVGIG (reference sequence). The CDR3 covers 14 residues. Trimming stripped 2 bases from V and 11 bases from J, with 16 bases between. In DNA form, the CDR3 reads TGTGCCTGGAGTAGCCCGGGAGTTCTACCACCCCTCCACTTT. This encodes CAWSSPGVLPPLHF.

This chain joins TRBV19 and TRBJ1-2; D uncertain. V was clipped by 5 bases and J by 4 bases, with 11 bases between them. This CDR3 has 13 amino acids. Germline-derived CDR1 and CDR2 are LNHDA and SQIVND (reference sequence). In nucleotides, the CDR3 is TGTGCCAGTAGTCAAGGTCCTAGCTATGGCTACACCTTC. Translation: CASSQGPSYGYTF.

The rearrangement links TRBV6-5 to TRBJ2-7; D gene uncertain. Trimming removed 6 bases at V and 6 bases at J, with 12 bases between. CDR1 and CDR2 (germline): MNHEY, SVGAGI. The CDR3 is made up of 12 amino acids. The CDR3 nucleotides are TGTGCCAGCAGGCCCCCCGGTGGCGAGCAGTACTTC. Its protein product is CASRPPGGEQYF.

The V gene is TRBV18, the J gene TRBJ2-6; no reliable D call. CDR3 length equals 16 residues. Deletions cut 6 bases from V and 0 bases from J, with 12 bases between. Germline lookup yields CDR1 KGHSH and CDR2 LQKENI. The CDR3 DNA is TGTGCCAGCTCCCATGGCGGTTTCTCTGGGGCCAACGTCCTGACTTTC. It is translated as CASSHGGFSGANVLTF.

This sequence joins TRBV12-2 and TRBJ2-7; the table's D gene call, TRBD1, was not cross checked with the DNA. TRBV12-2 is listed as a pseudogene. CDR3 length: 13 residues. The CDR3 DNA follows: TGTGCAAGTCGCTTAGGGCCAGCCTACGAGCAGTACTTC. This codes for CASRLGPAYEQYF.

The V gene is TRBV19, the J gene TRBJ1-2; 7 bases map to TRBD1. The junction had 9 bases not matched to a gene; V was cut back by 3 bases and J by 5 bases. Germline V lookup: CDR1 LNHDA, CDR2 SQIVND (reference sequence). This CDR3 has 15 residues. CDR3 nucleotides: TGTGCCAGTAGTATGGCCCTGGGACAGTCTTATGGCTACACCTTC. This translates into CASSMALGQSYGYTF.

The chain employs TRBV11-1 and TRBJ2-5; D might be TRBD1 (5 bases). The CDR3 totals 14 residues. Trimming shortened V by 4 bases and J by 4 bases, and 13 bases separated the two germline ends. In germline, CDR1 is SGHAT, CDR2 FQDESV (reference sequence). The CDR3 coding sequence is TGTGCCAGCAGCTCCCAGGGTCCTCTAGAGACCCAGTACTTC. Its protein is CASSSQGPLETQYF.

This chain uses TRBV5-6 with TRBJ1-2; 9 bases line up with TRBD1. This CDR3 comprises 15 residues. The V segment lost 4 bases and the J segment 2 bases; nucleotides outside the gene matches: 6. The V gene's germline CDR1 is SGHDT and CDR2 YYEEEE. CDR3 residues: CASSQPTGGNYGYTF. In DNA form, the CDR3 reads TGTGCCAGCAGCCAACCGACAGGGGGGAACTATGGCTACACCTTC.

The chain has TRBV7-2 and TRBJ2-7; D is ambiguous. The length of the CDR3 is 14 residues. Germline CDR1 reads SGHTA; CDR2 reads FQGNSA. The germline V and J ends were trimmed by 3 bases and 2 bases, with 11 bases remaining between them. The CDR3 bases are TGTGCCAGCAGCTTGCGAGCCCCTACCTACGAGCAGTACTTC. Its translation is CASSLRAPTYEQYF.

This sequence joins TRBV15 and TRBJ1-5; D gene unclear. Germline V gene data show CDR1 as LNHNV and CDR2 as YYDKDF (reference sequence). The CDR3 has 13 residues. Trimming pared 0 bases from V and 5 bases from J, leaving 5 bases between. This CDR3 is CATSRDSDQPQHF. As DNA, the CDR3 is TGTGCCACCAGCAGAGATAGTGATCAGCCCCAGCATTTT. Supplemented by reference TRBV15 and TRBJ1-5, the full variable domain reads DAMVIQNPRYQVTQFGKPVTLSCSQTLNHNVMYWYQQKSSQAPKLLFHYYDKDFNNEADTPDNFQSRRPNTSFCFLDIRSPGLGDTAMYLCATSRDSDQPQHFGDGTRLSIL.

This clone turned up a few times. The chain links TRBV5-1 to TRBJ2-3, with 10 bases that match TRBD1. The CDR3 has 15 residues. Unmatched junction bases numbered 3, after V lost 4 bases and J lost 1 base. CDR1 SGHRS and CDR2 YFSETQ come from the germline V gene. This chain's CDR3 is CASSPGTGGTDTQYF. In DNA form, the CDR3 reads TGCGCCAGCAGCCCCGGGACAGGGGGCACAGATACGCAGTATTTT.

The chain links TRBV6-1 to TRBJ1-1; unclear D gene. Per germline, CDR1 MNHNS and CDR2 SASEGT. V was trimmed by 1 base and J by 10 bases, leaving 10 bases between them. The CDR3 totals 12 residues. CDR3 sequence (DNA): TGTGCCAGCAGTGAAGTTTCGGTGGTAGCTTTCTTT. It yields the protein CASSEVSVVAFF.

This chain connects TRBV11-2 to TRBJ2-5; 9 bases map to TRBD1. The CDR3 extends over 15 amino acids. The germline V gene encodes CDR1 SGHAT and CDR2 FQNNGV. The J segment lost 0 bases and the V segment lost 3 bases, leaving 2 bases of the junction unmatched. The CDR3 here is CASSFDRGYQETQYF. DNA for the CDR3: TGTGCCAGCAGCTTCGACAGGGGGTACCAAGAGACCCAGTACTTC.

This sequence joins TRBV9 and TRBJ2-1; 13 positions match TRBD2. This CDR3 is 18 amino acids long. Germline V gene data show CDR1 as SGDLS and CDR2 as YYNGEE. Losses at the gene ends were 0 bases for V and 3 bases for J; bases not matched to a gene: 6. The CDR3 bases are TGTGCCAGCAGCGTAGCCCCAAGACTAGCGGGGGGCTACAATGAGCAGTTCTTC. Translation: CASSVAPRLAGGYNEQFF.

The chain has TRBV29-1 and TRBJ1-6; 7 bases fit TRBD1. Germline assignment: CDR1 SQVTM and CDR2 ANQGSEA. V was pared by 6 bases and J by 5 bases, with 7 bases of the junction left unmatched. The CDR3 sequence is 14 residues long. DNA of the CDR3: TGCAGCGTGCTTGGACAGGAGAATAATTCACCCCTCCACTTT. Protein: CSVLGQENNSPLHF.

The rearrangement joins TRBV3-1 (or the pseudogene TRBV3-2) to TRBJ1-2; D is ambiguous. Germline assignment: CDR1 LGHDT and CDR2 YNNKEL (reference sequence). Between the trimmed V and J ends, which lost 1 base and 1 base, there was a span of 19 bases. The CDR3 is 18 residues long. CDR3 sequence: CASSQGGRAIQINYGYTF. Written as DNA, the CDR3 is TGTGCCAGCAGCCAAGGTGGGAGGGCTATTCAAATTAACTATGGCTACACCTTC.

The CDR3 DNA reads TGTGCCAGTATCTCACAGGGGACTAACTATGGCTACACCTTC. Its protein is CASISQGTNYGYTF. This chain links TRBV19 with TRBJ1-2, with 7 bases fitting TRBD1. J lost 0 bases, V lost 7 bases, and 5 bases had no gene match. CDR1 and CDR2 from the germline V gene are LNHDA and SQIVND (reference sequence). The CDR3 spans 14 residues.

This clone has just a few counts. The rearrangement links TRBV6-4 to TRBJ2-3, with D perhaps TRBD1 (6 bases). Trimming took 7 bases from V and 0 from J, leaving 11 bases between them. The CDR3 has 14 amino acids. CDR1 is MRHNA, CDR2 SNTAGT, per germline. The CDR3 here is CASKGESSTDTQYF. In nucleotides, the CDR3 is TGTGCCAGCAAGGGGGAATCTAGCACAGATACGCAGTATTTT.

The chain carries TRBV2 and TRBJ2-7; 16 nucleotides align to TRBD2. Germline CDR1 is SNHLY and CDR2 is FYNNEI. The CDR3 consists of 18 residues. V shed 10 bases and J 0 bases; nucleotides not matched to a gene: 12. The CDR3 region has the DNA TGTGCCACCGTCGGGACTAGCGGGGGGGTCTCAAGCTCCTACGAGCAGTACTTC. Its translation is CATVGTSGGVSSSYEQYF. Complete variable domain (other parts from reference TRBV2 and TRBJ2-7): EPEVTQTPSHQVTQMGQEVILRCVPISNHLYFYWYRQILGQKVEFLVSFYNNEISEKSEIFDDQFSVERPDGSNFTLKIRSTKLEDSAMYFCATVGTSGGVSSSYEQYFGPGTRLTVT.

V is TRBV18 and J is TRBJ1-6; possible D gene TRBD1, 5 bases. This CDR3 is built from 16 residues. Trimming shortened V by 6 bases and J by 1 base, and 13 bases separated the two germline ends. The germline CDR1 and CDR2 sequences are KGHSH and LQKENI. The CDR3 DNA reads TGTGCCAGCTCCCGCGGACAAGGGTCCTATAATTCACCCCTCCACTTT. It translates to CASSRGQGSYNSPLHF.

V is TRBV11-2 and J is TRBJ1-2; maybe TRBD1 (6 bases). Trimming cost V 6 bases and J 4 bases, with 21 bases left between them. Germline V gene lookup returns CDR1 SGHAT and CDR2 FQNNGV. This CDR3 is built from 16 residues. The CDR3 nucleotides are TGTGCCAGCAGTCCGAGGCGGGGGGCGCGTATCTATGGCTACACCTTC. This sequence encodes CASSPRRGARIYGYTF. Full variable domain (outside the CDR3, taken from reference TRBV11-2 and TRBJ1-2): EAGVAQSPRYKIIEKRQSVAFWCNPISGHATLYWYQQILGQGPKLLIQFQNNGVVDDSQLPKDRFSAERLKGVDSTLKIQPAKLEDSAVYLCASSPRRGARIYGYTFGSGTRLTVV.

The J gene is TRBJ1-1, the V gene TRBV5-1; the D gene is possibly TRBD1 (5 bases). The length of the CDR3 is 15 residues. V was clipped by 3 bases and J by 5 bases, with 17 bases between them. Germline V lookup: CDR1 SGHRS, CDR2 YFSETQ. The CDR3 region has the DNA TGCGCCAGCAGCTCTCGTGGAGGGACGTTTACTGAAGCTTTCTTT. It translates to CASSSRGGTFTEAFF. Full variable domain (rest looked up from reference TRBV5-1 and TRBJ1-1): KAGVTQTPRYLIKTRGQQVTLSCSPISGHRSVSWYQQTPGQGLQFLFEYFSETQRNKGNFPGRFSGRQFSNSRSEMNVSTLELGDSALYLCASSSRGGTFTEAFFGQGTRLTVV.